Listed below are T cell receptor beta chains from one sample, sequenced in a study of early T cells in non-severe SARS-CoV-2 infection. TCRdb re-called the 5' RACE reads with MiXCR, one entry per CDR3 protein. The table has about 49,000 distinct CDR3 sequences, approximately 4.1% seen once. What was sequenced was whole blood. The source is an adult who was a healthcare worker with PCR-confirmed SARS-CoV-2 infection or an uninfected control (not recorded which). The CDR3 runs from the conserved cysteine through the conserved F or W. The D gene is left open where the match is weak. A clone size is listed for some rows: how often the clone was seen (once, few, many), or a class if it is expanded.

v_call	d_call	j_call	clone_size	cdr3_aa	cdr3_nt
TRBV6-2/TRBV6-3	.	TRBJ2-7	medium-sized	CASSYAGSYEQYF	TGTGCCAGCAGTTACGCGGGATCCTACGAGCAGTACTTC
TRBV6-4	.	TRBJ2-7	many	CASSDSGLRTYEQYF	TGTGCCAGCAGTGACTCGGGGCTAAGGACCTACGAGCAGTACTTC
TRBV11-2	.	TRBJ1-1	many	CASSQQGPTEAFF	TGTGCCAGCAGTCAACAGGGTCCCACTGAAGCTTTCTTT
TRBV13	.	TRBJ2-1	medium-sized	CASSLRSFNQWQFF	TGTGCCAGCAGCTTGAGATCGTTTAACCAGTGGCAGTTCTTC
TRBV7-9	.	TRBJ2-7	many	CASSPPGNPYEQYF	TGTGCCAGCAGCCCCCCGGGTAACCCCTACGAGCAGTACTTC
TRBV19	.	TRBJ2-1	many	CASSAGRNEQFF	TGTGCCAGTAGTGCGGGGAGGAATGAGCAGTTCTTC
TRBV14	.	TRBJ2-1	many	CASTADSSYNEQFF	TGTGCCAGCACTGCTGATAGCTCCTACAATGAGCAGTTCTTC
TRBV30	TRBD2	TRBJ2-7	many	CAWRMGLAGERVEQYF	TGTGCCTGGAGAATGGGACTAGCGGGAGAGAGGGTCGAGCAGTACTTC
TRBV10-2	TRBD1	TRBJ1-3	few	CASSFNRGYSGNTIYF	TGCGCCAGCAGTTTCAACAGGGGCTACTCTGGAAACACCATATATTTT
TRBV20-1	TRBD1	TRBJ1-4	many	CSARPPGTGGLANEKLFF	TGCAGTGCTAGGCCTCCCGGGACAGGGGGCTTGGCTAATGAAAAACTGTTTTTT
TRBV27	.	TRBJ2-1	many	CASSPLKSYEQFF	TGTGCCAGCAGTCCCCTTAAGAGCTATGAGCAGTTCTTC
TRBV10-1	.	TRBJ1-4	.	CASSVGDGGEKLFF	TGCGCCAGCAGTGTTGGGGATGGCGGTGAAAAACTGTTTTTT
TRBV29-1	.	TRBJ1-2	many	CSVEDQGLLGYTF	TGCAGCGTTGAAGATCAGGGGCTCCTTGGCTACACCTTC
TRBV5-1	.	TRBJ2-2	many	CASSDEGRNTGELFF	TGCGCCAGCAGCGACGAGGGACGAAACACCGGGGAGCTGTTTTTT
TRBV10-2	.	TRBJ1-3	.	CASSETGTGNTIYF	TGCGCCAGCAGTGAAACGGGGACTGGAAACACCATATATTTT
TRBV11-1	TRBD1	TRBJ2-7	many	CASSLNSGTGIYEQYF	TGTGCCAGCAGCTTAAATTCCGGGACAGGGATCTACGAGCAGTACTTC
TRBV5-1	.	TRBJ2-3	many	CASALQGGTTDTQYF	TGCGCCAGCGCTCTTCAGGGGGGGACCACAGATACGCAGTATTTT
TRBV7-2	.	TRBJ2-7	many	CASSLARAVQYF	TGTGCCAGCAGCTTAGCGCGCGCTGTGCAGTACTTC
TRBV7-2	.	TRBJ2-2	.	CASRTGLSNTGELFF	TGTGCCAGCCGCACGGGACTTTCTAACACCGGGGAGCTGTTTTTT
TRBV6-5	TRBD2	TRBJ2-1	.	CASSYTSGRAYNEQFF	TGTGCCAGCAGTTACACTAGCGGGAGGGCTTACAATGAGCAGTTCTTC
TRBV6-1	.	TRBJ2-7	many	CAGSDQHTKSGKDEQYF	TGTGCCGGGTCTGACCAGCATACGAAGAGTGGAAAGGACGAGCAGTACTTC
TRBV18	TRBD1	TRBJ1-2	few	CASSPPDRTGDGYTF	TGTGCCAGCTCACCACCTGACAGGACAGGGGACGGCTACACCTTC
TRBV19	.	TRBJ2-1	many	CASSPRAIVNNEQFF	TGTGCCAGTAGTCCCCGGGCCATCGTTAACAATGAGCAGTTCTTC
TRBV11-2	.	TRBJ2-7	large	CASSLDLGVSEQYF	TGTGCCAGCAGCTTAGATTTGGGAGTGAGCGAGCAGTACTTC
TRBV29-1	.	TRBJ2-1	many	CSVDGYNEQFF	TGCAGCGTTGACGGTTACAATGAGCAGTTCTTC
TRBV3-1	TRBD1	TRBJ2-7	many	CASSQGWTGSYEQYF	TGTGCCAGCAGCCAAGGTTGGACAGGATCCTACGAGCAGTACTTC
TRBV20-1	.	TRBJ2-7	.	CSANFLTGLYYEQYF	TGCAGTGCTAATTTTTTGACAGGCCTATACTACGAGCAGTACTTC
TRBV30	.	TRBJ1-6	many	CAWSGVLVNSPLHF	TGTGCCTGGAGCGGGGTGTTGGTCAATTCACCCCTCCACTTT
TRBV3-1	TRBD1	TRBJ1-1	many	CASSQSPFWDRANTEAFF	TGTGCCAGCAGCCAAAGCCCCTTTTGGGACAGGGCGAACACTGAAGCTTTCTTT
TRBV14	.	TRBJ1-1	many	CASSQGAGFAEAFF	TGTGCCAGCAGCCAAGGGGCAGGGTTCGCTGAAGCTTTCTTT
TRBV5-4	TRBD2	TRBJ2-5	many	CASSLLAGGRETQYF	TGTGCCAGCAGCTTGCTAGCGGGAGGAAGAGAGACCCAGTACTTC
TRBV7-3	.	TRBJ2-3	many	CASSSWSSGDTQYF	TGTGCCAGCAGCTCCTGGTCCTCCGGAGATACGCAGTATTTT
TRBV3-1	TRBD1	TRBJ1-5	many	CASSQDGTGAQPQHF	TGTGCCAGCAGCCAAGACGGGACAGGGGCGCAGCCCCAGCATTTT
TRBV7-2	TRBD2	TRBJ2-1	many	CASSPGGRLAYNEQFF	TGTGCCAGCAGCCCCGGGGGGAGACTAGCGTACAATGAGCAGTTCTTC
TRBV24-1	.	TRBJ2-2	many	CATSDFRLTDRGTGELFF	TGTGCCACCAGTGATTTTCGCCTGACCGACCGGGGCACCGGGGAGCTGTTTTTT
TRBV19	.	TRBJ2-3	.	CASSTGAADTQYF	TGTGCCAGTAGCACGGGGGCAGCAGATACGCAGTATTTT
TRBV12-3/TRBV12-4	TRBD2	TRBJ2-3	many	CASRSSGGFTDTQYF	TGTGCCAGCAGATCTAGCGGGGGGTTCACAGATACGCAGTATTTT
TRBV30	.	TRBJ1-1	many	CACQGWNTEAFF	TGTGCCTGTCAGGGTTGGAACACTGAAGCTTTCTTT
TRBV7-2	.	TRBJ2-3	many	CASSINAGLADTQYF	TGTGCCAGCAGCATCAATGCGGGGCTCGCAGATACGCAGTATTTT
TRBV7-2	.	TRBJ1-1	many	CASRQSVNTEAFF	TGTGCCAGCAGGCAGTCGGTCAACACTGAAGCTTTCTTT
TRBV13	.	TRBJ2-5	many	CASSLLERGETQYF	TGTGCCAGCAGCTTGTTAGAGAGGGGAGAGACCCAGTACTTC
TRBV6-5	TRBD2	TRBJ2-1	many	CASRIAGGPYNEQFF	TGTGCCAGCAGGATAGCGGGAGGCCCTTACAATGAGCAGTTCTTC
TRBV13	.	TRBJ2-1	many	CASSSRVGRSYNEQFF	TGTGCCAGCAGCTCTAGGGTTGGCAGGTCCTACAATGAGCAGTTCTTC
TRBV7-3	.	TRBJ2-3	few	CASSSGGATNTDTQYF	TGTGCCAGCAGCTCAGGGGGGGCCACAAACACAGATACGCAGTATTTT
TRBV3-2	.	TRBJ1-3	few	CASSRSENSGNTIYF	TGTGCCAGCAGCCGATCAGAAAACTCTGGAAACACCATATATTTT
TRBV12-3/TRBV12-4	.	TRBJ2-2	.	CASSLAGPNTGELFF	TGTGCCAGCAGTTTAGCGGGTCCGAACACCGGGGAGCTGTTTTTT
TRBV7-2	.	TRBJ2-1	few	CASSSGPGNEQFF	TGTGCCAGCAGCTCCGGTCCCGGCAATGAGCAGTTCTTC
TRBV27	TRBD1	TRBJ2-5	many	CASSSPRQGIETQYF	TGTGCCAGCAGTTCGCCCCGACAGGGAATAGAGACCCAGTACTTC
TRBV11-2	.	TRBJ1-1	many	CASSLDRAYTEAFF	TGTGCCAGCAGCTTAGACAGGGCCTACACTGAAGCTTTCTTT
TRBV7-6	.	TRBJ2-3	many	CASSFGSVITDTQYF	TGTGCCAGCAGCTTTGGCTCTGTGATCACAGATACGCAGTATTTT
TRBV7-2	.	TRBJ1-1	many	CASSLDRPEAFF	TGTGCCAGCAGCTTAGACCGACCTGAAGCTTTCTTT